The rows below give T cell receptor beta chains drawn from one sample of a study of blood T cells in healthy people across ages. A single record per CDR3 protein comes from TCRdb applying MiXCR to the 5' RACE reads. The sample consists of about 630,000 distinct CDR3 sequences, about 21% of them appearing once. The sample comprised blood. The receptors here all came from a man in his 70s in good health. Both conserved end residues are part of each CDR3. The order of the fields is clone size, J gene, D gene, V gene, CDR3 protein, CDR3 DNA. The D gene is left open where the match is weak. Some rows have no size entry. The others give once, few or many, or a class for an expanded clone.

abundance: NA; j_gene: TRBJ2-7; d_gene: TRBD2; v_gene: TRBV18; CDR3aa: CASSPGTSGRAAEQYF; CDR3nt: TGTGCCAGCTCACCAGGGACTAGCGGGAGGGCGGCCGAGCAGTACTTC
abundance: few; j_gene: TRBJ2-1; d_gene: NA; v_gene: TRBV7-9; CDR3aa: CASSPRGEANEQFF; CDR3nt: TGTGCCAGCAGCCCTCGGGGCGAGGCCAATGAGCAGTTCTTC
abundance: NA; j_gene: TRBJ2-7; d_gene: NA; v_gene: TRBV29-1; CDR3aa: CSVEAETYEQYF; CDR3nt: TGCAGCGTTGAAGCCGAAACCTACGAGCAGTACTTC
abundance: NA; j_gene: TRBJ2-5; d_gene: NA; v_gene: TRBV6-2/TRBV6-3; CDR3aa: CASSITGSSYQETQYF; CDR3nt: TGTGCCAGCAGCATAACAGGATCATCGTACCAAGAGACCCAGTACTTC
abundance: NA; j_gene: TRBJ2-7; d_gene: NA; v_gene: TRBV5-1; CDR3aa: CASSLRGNSYEQYF; CDR3nt: TGCGCCAGCAGCTTACGAGGAAACTCCTACGAGCAGTACTTC
abundance: few; j_gene: TRBJ2-7; d_gene: TRBD2; v_gene: TRBV29-1; CDR3aa: CSVVVGLADYEQYF; CDR3nt: TGCAGCGTTGTAGTCGGACTAGCGGACTACGAGCAGTACTTC
abundance: NA; j_gene: TRBJ2-5; d_gene: TRBD2; v_gene: TRBV6-1; CDR3aa: CASSGASGMAETQYF; CDR3nt: TGTGCCAGCAGTGGGGCTAGCGGGATGGCGGAGACCCAGTACTTC
abundance: few; j_gene: TRBJ2-5; d_gene: TRBD1; v_gene: TRBV9; CDR3aa: CASSASGTGIVSETQYF; CDR3nt: TGTGCCAGCAGCGCTTCCGGGACAGGGATCGTTTCGGAGACCCAGTACTTC
abundance: few; j_gene: TRBJ1-3; d_gene: NA; v_gene: TRBV28; CDR3aa: CASRQGSGSTIYF; CDR3nt: TGTGCCAGCAGACAGGGTTCTGGAAGCACCATATATTTT
abundance: many; j_gene: TRBJ2-3; d_gene: NA; v_gene: TRBV29-1; CDR3aa: CSVGLSTDTQYF; CDR3nt: TGCAGCGTTGGCTTAAGCACAGATACGCAGTATTTT
abundance: NA; j_gene: TRBJ1-5; d_gene: NA; v_gene: TRBV15; CDR3aa: CATSKGTALRSNQPQHF; CDR3nt: TGTGCCACCAGCAAAGGGACGGCCCTTAGGAGCAATCAGCCCCAGCATTTT
abundance: few; j_gene: TRBJ1-4; d_gene: TRBD1; v_gene: TRBV6-5; CDR3aa: CASRTQGTVNEKLFF; CDR3nt: TGTGCCAGCAGAACCCAGGGGACAGTTAATGAAAAACTGTTTTTT
abundance: NA; j_gene: TRBJ2-2; d_gene: TRBD2; v_gene: TRBV6-1; CDR3aa: CASSGRTTGELFF; CDR3nt: TGTGCCAGCAGCGGGAGGACGACCGGGGAGCTGTTTTTT
abundance: many; j_gene: TRBJ2-1; d_gene: NA; v_gene: TRBV18; CDR3aa: CASSPPGSPSLNEQFF; CDR3nt: TGTGCCAGCTCACCACCGGGCTCACCCTCTCTCAATGAGCAGTTCTTC
abundance: NA; j_gene: TRBJ2-5; d_gene: NA; v_gene: TRBV5-1; CDR3aa: CASKSYAFQETQYF; CDR3nt: TGCGCCAGCAAGTCTTACGCCTTCCAAGAGACCCAGTACTTC
abundance: NA; j_gene: TRBJ2-2; d_gene: TRBD2; v_gene: TRBV5-1; CDR3aa: CASLGLAGTGELFF; CDR3nt: TGCGCCAGTCTTGGACTAGCGGGCACCGGGGAGCTGTTTTTT
abundance: NA; j_gene: TRBJ1-2; d_gene: TRBD1; v_gene: TRBV3-1; CDR3aa: CASSPTGQADYGYTF; CDR3nt: TGTGCCAGCAGCCCTACCGGACAGGCGGACTATGGCTACACCTTC
abundance: many; j_gene: TRBJ2-5; d_gene: TRBD2; v_gene: TRBV20-1; CDR3aa: CSALGTSQETQYF; CDR3nt: TGCAGTGCTCTCGGGACTAGCCAAGAGACCCAGTACTTC
abundance: many; j_gene: TRBJ1-4; d_gene: NA; v_gene: TRBV7-2; CDR3aa: CASSSAGTPNEKLFF; CDR3nt: TGTGCCAGCAGCTCGGCCGGGACACCGAATGAAAAACTGTTTTTT
abundance: NA; j_gene: TRBJ2-7; d_gene: NA; v_gene: TRBV6-2/TRBV6-3; CDR3aa: CASSCLAGATYEQYF; CDR3nt: TGTGCCAGCAGTTGCCTGGCAGGGGCGACCTACGAGCAGTACTTC
abundance: few; j_gene: TRBJ2-5; d_gene: NA; v_gene: TRBV7-2; CDR3aa: CASSQGARGGTQYF; CDR3nt: TGTGCCAGCAGCCAAGGGGCCAGGGGAGGGACCCAGTACTTC
abundance: many; j_gene: TRBJ2-7; d_gene: TRBD2; v_gene: TRBV14; CDR3aa: CASSPSGSGDSYEQYF; CDR3nt: TGTGCCAGCAGCCCCAGCGGGAGTGGTGATTCCTACGAGCAGTACTTC
abundance: NA; j_gene: TRBJ1-1; d_gene: TRBD1; v_gene: TRBV7-3; CDR3aa: CASSLLGTGGWVPEAFF; CDR3nt: TGTGCCAGCAGCTTGCTAGGGACAGGGGGCTGGGTCCCTGAAGCTTTCTTT
abundance: few; j_gene: TRBJ1-4; d_gene: NA; v_gene: TRBV20-1; CDR3aa: CSARVPSGAGEKLFF; CDR3nt: TGCAGTGCTAGAGTACCGTCGGGGGCAGGGGAAAAACTGTTTTTT
abundance: few; j_gene: TRBJ2-5; d_gene: TRBD1; v_gene: TRBV6-5; CDR3aa: CASAYRGQGTQYF; CDR3nt: TGTGCCAGCGCGTACAGGGGGCAGGGGACCCAGTACTTC
abundance: NA; j_gene: TRBJ2-2; d_gene: NA; v_gene: TRBV20-1; CDR3aa: CSARPEGNTGELFF; CDR3nt: TGCAGTGCTAGACCGGAGGGGAACACCGGGGAGCTGTTTTTT
abundance: NA; j_gene: TRBJ1-6; d_gene: NA; v_gene: TRBV12-3/TRBV12-4; CDR3aa: CASSPDSPNTPLHF; CDR3nt: TGTGCCAGCAGTCCGGACAGTCCCAATACACCCCTCCACTTT
abundance: many; j_gene: TRBJ1-4; d_gene: NA; v_gene: TRBV4-1; CDR3aa: CASSQDYGTHNEKLFF; CDR3nt: TGCGCCAGCAGCCAAGATTATGGGACCCATAATGAAAAACTGTTTTTT
abundance: NA; j_gene: TRBJ2-1; d_gene: NA; v_gene: TRBV27; CDR3aa: CASSHRDHLWGQFF; CDR3nt: TGTGCCAGCAGTCACCGGGACCACTTATGGGGGCAGTTCTTC
abundance: NA; j_gene: TRBJ2-5; d_gene: TRBD2; v_gene: TRBV6-5; CDR3aa: CASSYLAGGPQETQYF; CDR3nt: TGTGCCAGCAGTTATTTAGCGGGGGGACCTCAAGAGACCCAGTACTTC
abundance: NA; j_gene: TRBJ2-7; d_gene: NA; v_gene: TRBV6-5; CDR3aa: CATSPRTPYEQYF; CDR3nt: TGTGCCACCAGCCCTCGAACACCCTACGAGCAGTACTTC
abundance: few; j_gene: TRBJ2-5; d_gene: NA; v_gene: TRBV24-1; CDR3aa: CATSDGGQPKTQYF; CDR3nt: TGTGCCACCAGTGACGGCGGACAGCCCAAGACCCAGTACTTC
abundance: NA; j_gene: TRBJ2-5; d_gene: TRBD1; v_gene: TRBV20-1; CDR3aa: CSAVRQGLQETQYF; CDR3nt: TGCAGTGCTGTTAGACAGGGGTTACAAGAGACCCAGTACTTC
abundance: few; j_gene: TRBJ2-2; d_gene: NA; v_gene: TRBV14; CDR3aa: CASAGDLRGSGELFF; CDR3nt: TGTGCCAGCGCCGGGGACTTGCGCGGATCCGGGGAGCTGTTTTTT
abundance: few; j_gene: TRBJ2-5; d_gene: NA; v_gene: TRBV12-5; CDR3aa: CASSGTDKQETQYF; CDR3nt: TGTGCTAGTAGCGGGACAGACAAGCAAGAGACCCAGTACTTC
abundance: NA; j_gene: TRBJ1-1; d_gene: NA; v_gene: TRBV7-2; CDR3aa: CASSWSNTEAFF; CDR3nt: TGTGCCAGCAGCTGGAGTAACACTGAAGCTTTCTTT
abundance: NA; j_gene: TRBJ1-2; d_gene: NA; v_gene: TRBV19; CDR3aa: CASSHDRDSSLNYGYTF; CDR3nt: TGTGCCAGTAGCCACGACCGGGACTCTAGTCTAAACTATGGCTACACCTTC
abundance: few; j_gene: TRBJ2-1; d_gene: TRBD2; v_gene: TRBV28; CDR3aa: CASGELAGGNNEQFF; CDR3nt: TGTGCCAGCGGCGAACTAGCGGGAGGGAACAATGAGCAGTTCTTC
abundance: few; j_gene: TRBJ2-2; d_gene: NA; v_gene: TRBV6-6; CDR3aa: CASTMDLSNTGELFF; CDR3nt: TGTGCCAGCACCATGGACTTATCGAACACCGGGGAGCTGTTTTTT
abundance: NA; j_gene: TRBJ1-2; d_gene: TRBD1; v_gene: TRBV7-8; CDR3aa: CASSPGTGGDFYGYTF; CDR3nt: TGTGCCAGCAGCCCTGGGACAGGGGGAGACTTCTATGGCTACACCTTC
abundance: few; j_gene: TRBJ2-1; d_gene: NA; v_gene: TRBV7-9; CDR3aa: CASSAGTYNEQFF; CDR3nt: TGTGCCAGCAGCGCCGGGACTTACAATGAGCAGTTCTTC
abundance: few; j_gene: TRBJ2-5; d_gene: TRBD1; v_gene: TRBV6-2/TRBV6-3; CDR3aa: CASSLARGQGSRTQYF; CDR3nt: TGTGCCAGCAGTTTGGCCCGGGGACAGGGAAGTAGGACCCAGTACTTC